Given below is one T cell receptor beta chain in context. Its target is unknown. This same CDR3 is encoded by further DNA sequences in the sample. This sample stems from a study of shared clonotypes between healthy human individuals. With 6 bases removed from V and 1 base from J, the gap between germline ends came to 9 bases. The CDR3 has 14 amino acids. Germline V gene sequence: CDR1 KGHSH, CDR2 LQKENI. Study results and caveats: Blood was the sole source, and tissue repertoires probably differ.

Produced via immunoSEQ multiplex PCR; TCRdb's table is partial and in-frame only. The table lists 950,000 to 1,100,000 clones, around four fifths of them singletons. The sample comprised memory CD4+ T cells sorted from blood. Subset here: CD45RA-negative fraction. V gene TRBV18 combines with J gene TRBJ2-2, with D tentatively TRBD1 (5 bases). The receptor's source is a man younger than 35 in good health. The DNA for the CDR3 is TGTGCCAGCTCCCTAGGACAGAACACCGGGGAGCTGTTTTTT. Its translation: CASSLGQNTGELFF.